These 17 T cell receptor beta chains came from one sample sequenced in a study of blood T cell repertoires in COVID-19. Sequencing used immunoSEQ multiplex PCR; TCRdb keeps in-frame clones, though not all of them. The table includes about 81,000 clones, roughly 82% detected once. The sample comprised peripheral blood. All receptors derive from a human donor in a cohort sampled during active COVID-19.

The J gene is TRBJ1-6, the V gene TRBV7-9; unclear D gene. The germline V gene encodes CDR1 SEHNR and CDR2 FQNEAQ (reference sequence). The CDR3 totals 15 residues. V gave up 4 bases and J gave up 0 bases, with 7 bases separating them. This chain's CDR3 is CASSWESSYNSPLHF. CDR3 nucleotides: TGTGCCAGCAGCTGGGAGAGCTCCTATAATTCACCCCTCCACTTT.

The gene calls are TRBV7-2 and TRBJ2-5; 11 bases line up with TRBD2. Trimming at V came to 2 bases and at J to 4 bases, leaving 9 bases not matched to a gene. Germline lookup yields CDR1 SGHTA and CDR2 FQGNSA. The CDR3 covers 17 residues. CDR3 DNA: TGTGCCAGCAGCTTATCTAGCGGGGGGCCCGGCGGAGAGACCCAGTACTTC. Encoded protein: CASSLSSGGPGGETQYF.

The chain links TRBV5-1 to TRBJ1-3, with TRBD1 matching over 7 bases. The CDR3 spans 16 residues. After removal of 1 base from V and 0 bases from J, the junction contained 4 bases not matched to a gene. Germline lookup yields CDR1 SGHRS and CDR2 YFSETQ. The CDR3 nucleotides read TGCGCCAGCAGCTTGACGACAGGGCCCTCTGGAAACACCATATATTTT. Translating it yields CASSLTTGPSGNTIYF.

The rearrangement joins TRBV29-1 to TRBJ2-3; tentative D call: TRBD1 (5 bases). Germline V CDR1 and CDR2: SQVTM, ANQGSEA. V dropped 3 bases and J dropped 0 bases, with 13 bases sitting between them. CDR3 length: 15 residues. CDR3 in DNA: TGCAGCGTTGACTCGACAGTAGCTAGCACAGATACGCAGTATTTT. Residues: CSVDSTVASTDTQYF.

J is TRBJ2-3 and V is TRBV6-5; a possible D gene is TRBD2 (6 bases). The CDR3 extends over 14 amino acids. The germline V gene encodes CDR1 MNHEY and CDR2 SVGAGI. Trimming removed 8 bases from V and 0 bases from J, with 12 bases in between. CDR3 DNA: TGTGCCAGCCTGGGTAGCGGCAGCACAGATACGCAGTATTTT. Encoded protein: CASLGSGSTDTQYF.

This clone was observed a handful of times. This CDR3 reads CASTVVLSYEQYF. The DNA of the CDR3 is TGTGCCAGCACCGTAGTCCTCTCCTACGAGCAGTACTTC. This rearrangement joins TRBV7-9 to TRBJ2-7; no clear D. The CDR3 sequence is 13 residues long. Germline loops: CDR1 SEHNR, CDR2 FQNEAQ (reference sequence). V dropped 7 bases and J dropped 0 bases, with 10 bases sitting between them. The full variable domain, completed using reference TRBV7-9 and TRBJ2-7, is DTGVSQNPRHKITKRGQNVTFRCDPISEHNRLYWYRQTLGQGPEFLTYFQNEAQLEKSRLLSDRFSAERPKGSFSTLEIQRTEQGDSAMYLCASTVVLSYEQYFGPGTRLTVT.

The chain carries TRBV10-3 and TRBJ2-6; a possible D gene is TRBD1 (6 bases). This CDR3 spans 18 amino acids. Germline V gene data show CDR1 as ENHRY and CDR2 as SYGVKD. V was cut by 10 bases and J by 3 bases, with 25 bases left in between. The CDR3 nucleotides are TGTGCCAAATGCGAGACAGGAACCACTCATTGTGGGGCCAACGTCCTGACTTTC. Translated, it gives CAKCETGTTHCGANVLTF.

Ten or more counts support this clone. V and J are TRBV4-3 and TRBJ2-7, with D maybe TRBD2 (5 bases). Germline V gene lookup returns CDR1 LGHNA and CDR2 YSLEER. V lost 5 bases and J lost 6, with 11 bases in between. The CDR3 totals 12 residues. The CDR3: CASSSGVGEQYF. The CDR3, as DNA: TGCGCCAGCAGCTCCGGGGTAGGCGAGCAGTACTTC.

The J gene is TRBJ1-5, the V gene TRBV10-2; no reliable D call. Germline V CDR1 and CDR2: WSHSY, SAAADI. The V end lost 2 bases, the J end lost 3 bases, and 14 bases lay between the germline ends. The CDR3 runs 16 residues. The CDR3 DNA follows: TGCGCCAGCAGTGAGATATCGGGTCACTTCAATCAGCCCCAGCATTTT. It translates to CASSEISGHFNQPQHF.

The chain couples TRBV6-1 to TRBJ2-5; no clear D gene. The CDR3 consists of 15 residues. The germline gives CDR1 MNHNS, CDR2 SASEGT. V was clipped by 0 bases and J by 0 bases, with 8 bases between them. CDR3 amino acids: CASSEARSHQETQYF. For the CDR3, the DNA is TGTGCCAGCAGTGAAGCGCGTTCACACCAAGAGACCCAGTACTTC.

The CDR3 region is CARHPGGDSYEQYF. The CDR3, as DNA: TGTGCCAGGCACCCCGGGGGTGACTCCTACGAGCAGTACTTC. The chain joins TRBV21-1 to TRBJ2-7; no check of the table's D call, TRBD2, against the DNA was made. TRBV21-1 is termed a pseudogene. The CDR3 sequence is 14 residues long.

The chain uses TRBV5-1 and TRBJ1-1, with unresolved D. The V and J ends lost 4 bases and 1 base respectively, with 11 bases between them. The CDR3 consists of 14 residues. Germline-derived CDR1 and CDR2 are SGHRS and YFSETQ. The CDR3, as DNA: TGCGCCAGCAGCAAGGGAGCGGCGAACACTGAAGCTTTCTTT. Amino acid sequence: CASSKGAANTEAFF.

This clone appeared a few times. The rearrangement joins TRBV10-3 to TRBJ1-5, with D uncertain. CDR3 length: 12 amino acids. Germline CDR1 ENHRY, CDR2 SYGVKD. Trimming took off 4 bases at V and 2 bases at J, with 3 bases between the two ends. CDR3 amino acids: CAISVGNQPQHF. CDR3 nucleotides: TGTGCCATCAGTGTCGGCAATCAGCCCCAGCATTTT.

This chain uses TRBV7-8 with TRBJ2-2; D perhaps matches TRBD2 (6 bases). This CDR3 contains 14 residues. Germline-derived CDR1 and CDR2 are SGHVS and FQNEAQ. The ends were cut back, 5 bases at V and 7 bases at J, with 14 bases in the middle. The CDR3: CASSDREWSGELFF. As DNA, the CDR3 is TGTGCCAGCAGCGACCGGGAGTGGAGCGGGGAGCTGTTTTTT.

This chain connects TRBV3-1 (or the pseudogene TRBV3-2) to TRBJ2-2; D is unresolved. The CDR3 loop spans 14 amino acids. Germline V gene lookup returns CDR1 LGHDT and CDR2 YNNKEL (reference sequence). The V end lost 4 bases, the J end lost 5 bases, and 11 bases lay between the germline ends. In DNA, the CDR3 is TGTGCCAGCAGCCTTCTTAGTTCAACCGGGGAGCTGTTTTTT. Translation gives CASSLLSSTGELFF.

The V call is TRBV7-9, the J call TRBJ1-1; a weak D match, TRBD1 (5 bases). CDR1 and CDR2 (germline): SEHNR, FQNEAQ (reference sequence). This CDR3 has 15 amino acids. The V gene lost 1 base and the J gene lost 3 bases, with 12 bases spanning the gap. DNA of the CDR3: TGTGCCAGCAGCTTAGAGGGCAGGGTAGACACTGAAGCTTTCTTT. Its translation is CASSLEGRVDTEAFF.

The CDR3 loop reads CASSMRLESQETQYF. CDR3 sequence (DNA): TGTGCCAGTAGTATGAGATTGGAGAGCCAAGAGACCCAGTACTTC. The chain joins TRBV19 to TRBJ2-5; no reliable D call. CDR1 is LNHDA, CDR2 SQIVND, per germline (reference sequence). The CDR3 length is 15 residues. V was trimmed by 3 bases and J by 1 base, leaving 12 bases between them.